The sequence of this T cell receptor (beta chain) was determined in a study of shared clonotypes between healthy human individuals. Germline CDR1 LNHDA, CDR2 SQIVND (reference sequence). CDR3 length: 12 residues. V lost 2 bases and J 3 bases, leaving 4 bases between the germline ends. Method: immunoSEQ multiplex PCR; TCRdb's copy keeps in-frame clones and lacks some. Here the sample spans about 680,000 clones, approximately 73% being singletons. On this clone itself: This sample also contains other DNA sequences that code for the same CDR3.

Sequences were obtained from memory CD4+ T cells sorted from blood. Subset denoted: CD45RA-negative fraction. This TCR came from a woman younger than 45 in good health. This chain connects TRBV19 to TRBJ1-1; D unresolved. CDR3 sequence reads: CASSISDTEAFF. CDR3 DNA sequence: TGTGCCAGTAGTATATCGGACACTGAAGCTTTCTTT.